Below, 22 T cell receptor beta chains from the same sample are listed, as sequenced in a study of T cells after yellow fever vaccination. TCRdb re-called the 5' RACE reads with MiXCR, one entry per CDR3 protein. This table holds over 100,000 distinct CDR3 sequences, roughly 8.9% found once. This specimen consisted of CD8+ T cells sorted from PBMCs, obtained 45 days after the yellow fever booster vaccination. These TCRs come from a man between 25 and 39 years old who received the YFV17D yellow fever vaccine.

This clonotype was counted ten times or more. The CDR3 bases are TGTGCCAGCAGCTCCTCCCCTACTGAAGCTTTCTTT. This sequence encodes CASSSSPTEAFF. This chain joins TRBV7-9 and TRBJ1-1; D remains unclear. The CDR3 runs to 12 residues. V was clipped by 4 bases and J by 5 bases, with 8 bases between them. CDR1 SEHNR and CDR2 FQNEAQ come from the germline V gene (reference sequence).

In its sample, this clonotype was seen many times. The chain employs TRBV7-2 and TRBJ2-7; TRBD2 agrees at 9 bases. V gave up 5 bases and J gave up 3 bases; unmatched junction bases: 8. Germline CDR1 reads SGHTA; CDR2 reads FQGNSA. The CDR3 has 15 amino acids. CDR3 nucleotide sequence: TGTGCCAGCAGCGGGTTACTAGCGGGTCTCTACGAGCAGTACTTC. This codes for CASSGLLAGLYEQYF.

V gene TRBV2 combines with J gene TRBJ2-4; no clear D. The germline V gene encodes CDR1 SNHLY and CDR2 FYNNEI. Trimming pared 3 bases from V and 5 bases from J, leaving 11 bases between. CDR3 size: 14 residues. This CDR3 is CASSEEGYQNIQYF. In DNA, the CDR3 is TGTGCCAGCAGTGAGGAAGGGTACCAAAACATTCAGTACTTC.

This clonotype was recorded at least ten times. V and J are TRBV7-9 and TRBJ2-7, with 10 nucleotides matching TRBD2. With 4 bases clipped from V and 2 bases from J, the junction kept 5 bases outside the gene matches. The CDR3 covers 15 residues. Looked up from germline, CDR1 is SEHNR and CDR2 is FQNEAQ (reference sequence). The CDR3 DNA reads as TGTGCCAGCAGCTCACGTAGCGGGAGGACCTACGAGCAGTACTTC. Its protein is CASSSRSGRTYEQYF.

In its sample, this clonotype was seen many times. The V call is TRBV20-1, the J call TRBJ2-7; tentatively, D is TRBD1 (6 bases). The CDR3 spans 13 residues. V was trimmed by 2 bases and J by 10 bases, leaving 18 bases between them. Looked up from germline, CDR1 is DFQATT and CDR2 is SNEGSKA (reference sequence). The CDR3 nucleotides are TGCAGTGCTAGACCTAGAAGGGGGTGGGAACAGTACTTC. Translating it yields CSARPRRGWEQYF.

The chain couples TRBV19 to TRBJ2-7; D may correspond to TRBD1 or TRBD2 (5 bases each). V lost 6 bases and J lost 3, with 15 bases in between. Germline-derived CDR1 and CDR2 are LNHDA and SQIVND (reference sequence). This CDR3 has 14 amino acids. CDR3 nucleotide sequence: TGTGCCAGTAGCACCCCTTGGGACCGCTACGAGCAGTACTTC. Amino acids: CASSTPWDRYEQYF.

This clonotype was counted many times. The rearrangement joins TRBV7-3 to TRBJ2-3; D ambiguous. CDR1 is SGHTA and CDR2 is FQGTGA in the germline V gene. The V and J ends lost 2 bases and 9 bases respectively, with 18 bases between them. The CDR3 has 15 residues. CDR3 nucleotide sequence: TGTGCCAGCAGCTTAGGCCCCTACAGTCAAACAACGCAGTATTTT. This gives the protein CASSLGPYSQTTQYF.

This clonotype showed up many times. This chain connects TRBV7-2 to TRBJ1-1; D may be TRBD1 (6 bases). The ends were cut back, 3 bases at V and 1 base at J, with 12 bases in the middle. CDR1 is SGHTA, CDR2 FQGNSA, per germline. The CDR3 extends over 15 amino acids. DNA of the CDR3: TGTGCCAGCAGCTTGGGGTGGGGGGCGAACACTGAAGCTTTCTTT. It specifies CASSLGWGANTEAFF.

The chain combines TRBV7-2 with TRBJ2-5; 7 bases are shared with TRBD1. Germline V gene sequence: CDR1 SGHTA, CDR2 FQGNSA. The V gene end was trimmed by 1 base and the J gene end by 0 bases; junction bases not matched to a gene: 5. There are 16 residues in the CDR3. The CDR3 DNA reads as TGTGCCAGCAGCTTAGAAGAGGGACAGCACCAAGAGACCCAGTACTTC. It encodes CASSLEEGQHQETQYF.

The CDR3 sequence is CASCQDRTGPQPQHF. CDR3 DNA: TGTGCCTCCTGCCAAGACCGGACAGGACCCCAACCCCAGCATTTT. The chain is built from TRBV3-1 and TRBJ1-5; 7 bases line up with TRBD1. V dropped 11 bases and J dropped 10; count of bases not matched to a gene: 20. Germline V lookup: CDR1 LGHDT, CDR2 YNNKEL (reference sequence). The CDR3 runs to 15 residues.

Of note for this clonotype: A much larger clone lies a single base off, so this may be a read error. This rearrangement joins TRBV12-3 or TRBV12-4 to TRBJ2-4; TRBD1 might be the D (7 bases). Trimming took 3 bases from V and 3 from J, leaving 9 bases between them. The length of the CDR3 is 14 residues. Here the CDR3 DNA reads TGTGCCAGCAGTTTCCAGGGGGGCAAAAACATTCAGTACTTC. It specifies CASSFQGGKNIQYF.

This clonotype was counted many times. The V call is TRBV20-1, the J call TRBJ2-1; TRBD2 agrees at 10 bases. The CDR3 loop spans 15 amino acids. Germline CDR1 reads DFQATT; CDR2 reads SNEGSKA (reference sequence). After removal of 4 bases from V and 3 bases from J, the junction contained 6 bases not matched to a gene. CDR3 residues: CSATPTSGVYNEQFF. DNA of the CDR3: TGCAGTGCTACCCCAACTAGCGGGGTCTACAATGAGCAGTTCTTC.

This clonotype was picked up many times. The V call is TRBV7-9, the J call TRBJ2-2; D gene ambiguous. CDR3 size: 14 residues. In germline, CDR1 is SEHNR, CDR2 FQNEAQ (reference sequence). With 3 bases removed from V and 7 bases from J, the gap between germline ends came to 12 bases. The CDR3 sequence is CASSFTSDSGELFF. As DNA, the CDR3 is TGTGCCAGCAGCTTTACGAGCGATAGCGGGGAGCTGTTTTTT. Full variable domain (rest looked up from reference TRBV7-9 and TRBJ2-2): DTGVSQNPRHKITKRGQNVTFRCDPISEHNRLYWYRQTLGQGPEFLTYFQNEAQLEKSRLLSDRFSAERPKGSFSTLEIQRTEQGDSAMYLCASSFTSDSGELFFGEGSRLTVL.

This clonotype has a handful of counts. Here the CDR3 reads CATSSLPVAGRTDTQYF. CDR3 nucleotide sequence: TGTGCCACCAGCAGCCTTCCCGTAGCAGGGAGAACAGATACGCAGTATTTT. The chain carries TRBV15 and TRBJ2-3; D might be TRBD1 or TRBD2, each matching 5 bases. The CDR3 totals 17 residues. The germline gives CDR1 LNHNV, CDR2 YYDKDF (reference sequence). V dropped 3 bases and J dropped 3 bases, with 19 bases sitting between them. Using reference TRBV15 and TRBJ2-3 for the parts outside the CDR3, the full variable domain is DAMVIQNPRYQVTQFGKPVTLSCSQTLNHNVMYWYQQKSSQAPKLLFHYYDKDFNNEADTPDNFQSRRPNTSFCFLDIRSPGLGDTAMYLCATSSLPVAGRTDTQYFGPGTRLTVL.

This clonotype was observed at least ten times. This chain joins TRBV9 and TRBJ2-1; either TRBD1 or TRBD2 may supply D (5 bases each). The CDR3 loop spans 17 amino acids. Germline lookup yields CDR1 SGDLS and CDR2 YYNGEE. V was cut by 4 bases and J by 1 base, with 18 bases left in between. For the CDR3, the DNA is TGTGCCAGCAGCCCGAGGGGCGCGGGCCCTTCCTACAATGAGCAGTTCTTC. This sequence encodes CASSPRGAGPSYNEQFF. The entire variable domain, with the rest obtained from reference TRBV9 and TRBJ2-1, is as follows: DSGVTQTPKHLITATGQRVTLRCSPRSGDLSVYWYQQSLDQGLQFLIQYYNGEERAKGNILERFSAQQFPDLHSELNLSSLELGDSALYFCASSPRGAGPSYNEQFFGPGTRLTVL.

This clonotype was recorded at least ten times. V gene TRBV7-2 combines with J gene TRBJ2-7; TRBD2 agrees at 13 bases. CDR1 and CDR2 (germline): SGHTA, FQGNSA. The length of the CDR3 is 16 residues. V gave up 5 bases and J gave up 2 bases; unmatched junction bases: 6. The CDR3 protein is CASSAQTSGRPYEQYF. The CDR3 DNA is TGTGCCAGCAGCGCGCAGACTAGCGGGAGGCCCTACGAGCAGTACTTC.

This clonotype has only a few counts. The chain uses TRBV3-1 and TRBJ2-7; 15 bases agree with TRBD2. After removal of 4 bases from V and 0 bases from J, the junction contained 13 bases not matched to a gene. The CDR3 runs 20 residues. Germline loops: CDR1 LGHDT, CDR2 YNNKEL (reference sequence). CDR3 amino acids: CASSPGPGTSGRLSSYEQYF. CDR3 nucleotide sequence: TGTGCCAGCAGCCCCGGCCCTGGGACTAGCGGGAGGCTTAGCTCCTACGAGCAGTACTTC.

The chain recombines TRBV24-1 with TRBJ2-1; a weak D match, TRBD2 (6 bases). CDR3 length equals 13 residues. Deletions cut 12 bases from V and 9 bases from J, with 20 bases between. The germline CDR1 and CDR2 sequences are KGHDR and SFDVKD. The CDR3, as DNA: TGTGCCCCCCTCGGGGAGGAAGGGAGTGAGCAGTTCTTC. This translates into CAPLGEEGSEQFF.

This clonotype appeared many times. The chain couples TRBV24-1 to TRBJ2-1; no clear D gene. Trimming took 2 bases from V and 4 from J, leaving 17 bases between them. Looked up from germline, CDR1 is KGHDR and CDR2 is SFDVKD. The CDR3 consists of 17 residues. CDR3 nucleotides: TGTGCCACCAGTGATTCACGAGTGGATCTACTTTACAATGAGCAGTTCTTC. This codes for CATSDSRVDLLYNEQFF.

This clonotype has a count of ten or more. The chain combines TRBV5-5 with TRBJ2-7, with 11 nucleotides matching TRBD2. V trimming: 4 bases; J trimming: 4 bases; junction bases outside the gene matches: 4. CDR1 SGHKS and CDR2 YYEKEE come from the germline V gene (reference sequence). CDR3 length: 14 residues. The DNA of the CDR3 is TGTGCCAGCAGCGCCACTAGCGGGAGTTACGAGCAGTACTTC. This codes for CASSATSGSYEQYF.

This clonotype was observed many times. The CDR3 spells CASSTPGLNTGELFF. The DNA of the CDR3 is TGCGCCAGCAGCACTCCAGGGTTGAACACCGGGGAGCTGTTTTTT. This chain links TRBV5-1 with TRBJ2-2, with D maybe TRBD1 (5 bases). Germline assignment: CDR1 SGHRS and CDR2 YFSETQ. The CDR3 loop spans 15 amino acids. The ends were cut back, 4 bases at V and 1 base at J, with 11 bases in the middle.

This clonotype was observed at least ten times. This chain uses TRBV2 with TRBJ2-1; D gene ambiguous. Germline V gene sequence: CDR1 SNHLY, CDR2 FYNNEI. CDR3 length: 14 residues. V was clipped by 1 base and J by 3 bases, with 7 bases between them. CDR3 nucleotide sequence: TGTGCCAGCAGTGAAGAGGAGAACTACAATGAGCAGTTCTTC. Translated: CASSEEENYNEQFF.